The 21 T cell receptor beta chains below all came from one sample that was sequenced in a study of radiation and T cells in renal cell carcinoma. Using immunoSEQ multiplex PCR, the repertoire was profiled, and TCRdb retains in-frame clones only, with some absent. The repertoire holds around 130,000 clones, roughly four fifths seen once, with approximately 1.9% in the top ten. The sample's time point: blood 2 weeks post-SBRT. Specified treatment: 15 Gy SBRT to primary tumor, nephrectomy 4 weeks later. The sequences come from blood, collected from a patient whose treatment included radiotherapy and nephrectomy. The receptors shown here come from a woman in her fifties or sixties with renal cell carcinoma.

The rearrangement uses TRBV2 and TRBJ1-1, with D hard to call. CDR1 SNHLY and CDR2 FYNNEI come from the germline V gene. With 8 bases removed from V and 7 bases from J, the gap between germline ends came to 17 bases. The CDR3 runs 13 residues. The DNA of the CDR3 is TGTGCCAGCTTTAAGGACGGTGGATTTGAAGCTTTCTTT. Translating gives CASFKDGGFEAFF.

The rearrangement links TRBV4-1 to TRBJ2-4; the D gene is possibly TRBD1 (6 bases). This CDR3 has 16 residues. CDR1 and CDR2 from the germline V gene are MGHRA and YSYEKL. Trimming took 6 bases from V and 0 from J, leaving 15 bases between them. The CDR3 DNA reads TGCGCCAGCAGGAATTTACAGGGATTAGCCAAAAACATTCAGTACTTC. Translation: CASRNLQGLAKNIQYF.

The chain is built from TRBV9 and TRBJ2-2; possible D gene TRBD1, 6 bases. Germline V gene lookup returns CDR1 SGDLS and CDR2 YYNGEE. The CDR3 loop spans 17 amino acids. The ends were cut back, 3 bases at V and 3 bases at J, with 18 bases in the middle. The DNA of the CDR3 is TGTGCCAGCAGCGACCCCAGGGGCAGGGCGTACACCGGGGAGCTGTTTTTT. It codes for CASSDPRGRAYTGELFF. The full variable domain, rest sourced from reference TRBV9 and TRBJ2-2, is DSGVTQTPKHLITATGQRVTLRCSPRSGDLSVYWYQQSLDQGLQFLIQYYNGEERAKGNILERFSAQQFPDLHSELNLSSLELGDSALYFCASSDPRGRAYTGELFFGEGSRLTVL.

This clone was recorded many times. The V and J genes are TRBV7-9 and TRBJ1-1, with D unclear. Germline-derived CDR1 and CDR2 are SEHNR and FQNEAQ (reference sequence). Trimming removed 1 base from V and 2 bases from J, with 5 bases in between. CDR3 length: 13 amino acids. The CDR3 sequence is CASSLESNTEAFF. The CDR3 DNA reads as TGTGCCAGCAGCTTAGAAAGTAACACTGAAGCTTTCTTT.

This clone has a single count. This rearrangement joins TRBV7-9 to TRBJ2-1; the D gene is possibly TRBD2 (5 bases). The CDR3 extends over 14 amino acids. Germline CDR1 SEHNR, CDR2 FQNEAQ (reference sequence). Trimming took off 5 bases at V and 4 bases at J, with 12 bases between the two ends. Written as DNA, the CDR3 is TGTGCCAGCAGCACTACGGGGTTATACAATGAGCAGTTCTTC. Protein: CASSTTGLYNEQFF. The whole variable domain, remainder taken from reference TRBV7-9 and TRBJ2-1, is DTGVSQNPRHKITKRGQNVTFRCDPISEHNRLYWYRQTLGQGPEFLTYFQNEAQLEKSRLLSDRFSAERPKGSFSTLEIQRTEQGDSAMYLCASSTTGLYNEQFFGPGTRLTVL.

The chain is built from TRBV7-8 and TRBJ1-1; the D is unclear. Trimming took 9 bases from V and 1 from J, leaving 12 bases between them. The length of the CDR3 is 13 residues. Germline V gene lookup returns CDR1 SGHVS and CDR2 FQNEAQ. This CDR3 reads CASTRSQNTEAFF. In nucleotides, the CDR3 is TGTGCCAGTACAAGGTCCCAGAACACTGAAGCTTTCTTT.

A few counts support this clone. The chain joins TRBV19 to TRBJ2-4, with D perhaps being TRBD1 or TRBD2 (5 bases each). CDR1 LNHDA and CDR2 SQIVND come from the germline V gene (reference sequence). V lost 1 base to trimming and J lost 0 bases, with 10 bases between them. The CDR3 covers 16 residues. The DNA of the CDR3 is TGTGCCAGTAGTATAGGGGGAGACAGAGCCAAAAACATTCAGTACTTC. It translates to CASSIGGDRAKNIQYF. Combining the CDR3 with reference TRBV19 and TRBJ2-4 gives the whole variable domain DGGITQSPKYLFRKEGQNVTLSCEQNLNHDAMYWYRQDPGQGLRLIYYSQIVNDFQKGDIAEGYSVSREKKESFPLTVTSAQKNPTAFYLCASSIGGDRAKNIQYFGAGTRLSVL.

In DNA, the CDR3 is TGCGCCAGCAGCTTAACTCCGGGCCAAGCCAAAAACATTCAGTACTTC. It encodes CASSLTPGQAKNIQYF. The rearrangement joins TRBV5-1 to TRBJ2-4, with D unresolved. CDR1 and CDR2 from the germline V gene are SGHRS and YFSETQ. V lost 2 bases and J lost 0, with 12 bases in between. CDR3 length equals 16 residues.

This clone was seen only a few times. This chain uses TRBV7-6 with TRBJ1-1, with 9 bases lining up with TRBD1. Germline CDR1 is SGHVS and CDR2 is FNYEAQ. V trimming: 5 bases; J trimming: 1 base; junction bases outside the gene matches: 5. There are 15 residues in the CDR3. CDR3 amino acids: CASSPGTGRNTEAFF. In DNA, the CDR3 is TGTGCCAGCAGCCCAGGGACAGGGAGGAACACTGAAGCTTTCTTT.

The CDR3 here is CASSVSDSSSYEQYF. The DNA of the CDR3 is TGTGCCAGCAGCGTTTCGGACAGCTCCTCCTACGAGCAGTACTTC. The gene calls are TRBV9 and TRBJ2-7; possibly TRBD1 for D (6 bases). This CDR3 contains 15 residues. Germline CDR1 SGDLS, CDR2 YYNGEE. Trimming removed 2 bases at V and 0 bases at J, with 12 bases between.

V is TRBV5-1 and J is TRBJ2-7; 8 bases line up with TRBD1. There are 15 residues in the CDR3. Germline CDR1 SGHRS, CDR2 YFSETQ. V was clipped by 0 bases and J by 6 bases; unmatched bases: 8. In DNA form, the CDR3 reads TGCGCCAGCAGCTTGGTGATGGGACAGGCAAGCGAGCAGTACTTC. Residues: CASSLVMGQASEQYF.

The chain joins TRBV14 to TRBJ2-5, with D hard to call. Germline CDR1 and CDR2: SGHDN and FVKESK. Trimming shortened V by 4 bases and J by 5 bases, and 8 bases separated the two germline ends. This CDR3 is 12 amino acids long. Here the CDR3 reads CASSRTVETQYF. CDR3 nucleotide sequence: TGTGCCAGCAGCCGAACGGTGGAGACCCAGTACTTC.

This chain links TRBV5-1 with TRBJ2-3; no definite D call. V dropped 4 bases and J dropped 6 bases, with 9 bases sitting between them. Germline V lookup: CDR1 SGHRS, CDR2 YFSETQ. The length of the CDR3 is 12 residues. CDR3 sequence: CASSPTTDTQYF. The DNA for the CDR3 is TGCGCCAGCAGCCCGACAACTGATACGCAGTATTTT.

The rearrangement links TRBV5-1 to TRBJ1-6; D is possibly TRBD1 (5 bases). Trimming left V 0 bases short and J 9 bases short, with 22 bases between. The CDR3 length is 18 residues. The germline CDR1 and CDR2 sequences are SGHRS and YFSETQ. CDR3 protein: CASSLASSGTVMSSPLHF. The CDR3 DNA sequence: TGCGCCAGCAGCTTGGCCTCCTCCGGGACGGTCATGAGTTCACCCCTCCACTTT.

The gene calls are TRBV7-2 and TRBJ2-3; TRBD2 matches at 8 bases. The CDR3 length is 15 residues. Germline CDR1 is SGHTA and CDR2 is FQGNSA. V trimming: 7 bases; J trimming: 8 bases; junction bases outside the gene matches: 14. The DNA for the CDR3 is TGTGCCAGCACCCTCTCGGGCGGGAGGCACGGTACGCAGTATTTT. Protein: CASTLSGGRHGTQYF. The whole variable domain, remainder taken from reference TRBV7-2 and TRBJ2-3, is GAGVSQSPSNKVTEKGKDVELRCDPISGHTALYWYRQSLGQGLEFLIYFQGNSAPDKSGLPSDRFSAERTGGSVSTLTIQRTQQEDSAVYLCASTLSGGRHGTQYFGPGTRLTVL.

The chain recombines TRBV6-5 with TRBJ2-5; possibly TRBD1 or TRBD2 for D (6 bases each). The better agreement between TRBJ2-7 and the DNA end casts doubt on the J call. The germline gives CDR1 MNHEY, CDR2 SVGAGI. CDR3 length: 14 residues. CDR3 in amino acids: CASSQLPGAGEQYF. The DNA of the CDR3 is TGTGCCAGCAGTCAGTTACCGGGGGCCGGCGAGCAGTACTTC.

The V call is TRBV18, the J call TRBJ2-6; D uncertain. This CDR3 has 17 residues. The V gene lost 3 bases and the J gene lost 0 bases, with 12 bases spanning the gap. Germline V gives CDR1 KGHSH, CDR2 LQKENI. Here the CDR3 reads CASSPPGLGSGANVLTF. For the CDR3, the DNA is TGTGCCAGCTCACCTCCAGGCCTGGGCTCTGGGGCCAACGTCCTGACTTTC.

The rearrangement joins TRBV2 to TRBJ2-7; 8 nucleotides line up with TRBD1. The CDR3 length is 15 residues. The germline V gene has CDR1 SNHLY and CDR2 FYNNEI. V shed 4 bases and J 3 bases; nucleotides not matched to a gene: 8. The CDR3 is CASSAPQQGDYEQYF. CDR3 nucleotides: TGTGCCAGCAGTGCACCGCAACAGGGGGACTACGAGCAGTACTTC.

This rearrangement joins TRBV29-1 to TRBJ2-5; possible D gene TRBD2, 6 bases. The germline CDR1 and CDR2 sequences are SQVTM and ANQGSEA. V gave up 5 bases and J gave up 0 bases, with 7 bases separating them. The CDR3 has 12 amino acids. DNA for the CDR3: TGCAGCGTTAGGACTAACCAAGAGACCCAGTACTTC. This codes for CSVRTNQETQYF.

The chain has TRBV7-9 and TRBJ1-1; no clear D gene. CDR3 size: 12 residues. CDR1 is SEHNR, CDR2 FQNEAQ, per germline (reference sequence). With 2 bases removed from V and 3 bases from J, the gap between germline ends came to 4 bases. The CDR3 is CASSLQDTEAFF. The CDR3 DNA sequence: TGTGCCAGCAGCTTACAGGACACTGAAGCTTTCTTT.

This chain links TRBV18 with TRBJ1-2, with D perhaps matching TRBD1 (5 bases). This CDR3 is built from 13 residues. Germline V gene sequence: CDR1 KGHSH, CDR2 LQKENI. Between the trimmed V and J ends, which lost 6 bases and 3 bases, there was a span of 11 bases. The CDR3 DNA follows: TGTGCCAGCTCGGCAGGGAGAGACTATGGCTACACCTTC. Translating gives CASSAGRDYGYTF. Full variable domain (remainder filled in from reference TRBV18 and TRBJ1-2): NAGVMQNPRHLVRRRGQEARLRCSPMKGHSHVYWYRQLPEEGLKFMVYLQKENIIDESGMPKERFSAEFPKEGPSILRIQQVVRGDSAAYFCASSAGRDYGYTFGSGTRLTVV.